Listed below are T cell receptor beta chains from one sample, sequenced in a study of blood T cells in healthy people across ages. Each CDR3 protein gets one entry after TCRdb re-called the 5' RACE reads with MiXCR. The sample consists of 1.5 million to 2 million distinct CDR3 sequences, about 39% of them appearing once. Input material: blood. The receptors here all came from a human donor in good health. The CDR3 runs from the conserved cysteine through the conserved F or W. D genes are given only for firm matches. Only part of the rows carry a size: once, few, many, or a class if the clone is expanded.

d_call	v_call	j_call	clone_size	cdr3_nt	cdr3_aa
TRBD2	TRBV20-1	TRBJ2-1	-	TGCAGTGCTCGAAGACTAGCGGGGGGCTCAGATTCCTACAATGAGCAGTTCTTC	CSARRLAGGSDSYNEQFF
TRBD2	TRBV7-8	TRBJ2-7	-	TGTGCCAGCAAGGCGGGGGGCGACAATGAGCAGTACTTC	CASKAGGDNEQYF
TRBD2	TRBV20-1	TRBJ2-1	few	TGCAGTCGACAACTAGCGGGGATCAGGAATGAGCAGTTCTTC	CSRQLAGIRNEQFF
-	TRBV5-1	TRBJ2-3	many	TGCGCCAGCAGCCTAGGACAAGTAGCAGATACGCAGTATTTT	CASSLGQVADTQYF
TRBD2	TRBV3-1	TRBJ2-5	once	TGTGCCAGCAGCCCTAACCCCTGGGAGGGTGGGGAGACCCAGTACTTC	CASSPNPWEGGETQYF
-	TRBV30	TRBJ2-1	once	TGTGCCTGGAGTAACGGACTGTCAAATGAGCAGTTCTTC	CAWSNGLSNEQFF
-	TRBV9	TRBJ1-6	-	TGTGCCAGCAGCGTAGCTACTGCTAATTCACCCCTCCACTTT	CASSVATANSPLHF
-	TRBV3-1	TRBJ2-7	few	TGTGCCAGCAGCCCGTACGCGGGCTACGAGCAGTACTTC	CASSPYAGYEQYF
TRBD1	TRBV20-1	TRBJ2-1	-	TGCAGTGCTCCCTCCGACAGGGACTACAATGAGCAGTTCTTC	CSAPSDRDYNEQFF
-	TRBV10-3	TRBJ2-1	few	TGTGCCATCAGTTTGATCATAAAGCGGAATGAGCAGTTCTTC	CAISLIIKRNEQFF
-	TRBV6-2/TRBV6-3	TRBJ1-2	-	TGTGCCAGCAGTCAGACGGGATTCTATGGCTACACCTTC	CASSQTGFYGYTF
-	TRBV28	TRBJ2-1	-	TGTGCCAGCAGTCCCCGAGCCCGAGCAAAGTTCTTC	CASSPRARAKFF
-	TRBV12-3/TRBV12-4	TRBJ2-1	few	TGTGCCAGCAGTTTTGCGGTCTGGGGGGAGCAGTTCTTC	CASSFAVWGEQFF
-	TRBV20-1	TRBJ1-6	few	TGCAGTGTTTCAGGTGGGGAGGGTTCACCCCTCCACTTT	CSVSGGEGSPLHF
-	TRBV6-6	TRBJ1-3	-	TGTGCCAGCAGCTATTCAACAGGGAGCTCTGGAAACACCATATATTTT	CASSYSTGSSGNTIYF
TRBD2	TRBV7-9	TRBJ2-1	-	TGTGCCAGCAGCTTATCCAGCGGGGGGGCAATTGAGCAGTTCTTC	CASSLSSGGAIEQFF
-	TRBV9	TRBJ1-2	-	TGTGCCAGCAGCAAGAGAGGGACACCCCATGGCTACACCTTC	CASSKRGTPHGYTF
-	TRBV12-3/TRBV12-4	TRBJ1-1	-	TGTGCCAGCAGTTTTTCGGCCGGGGCGAACACTGAAGCTTTCTTT	CASSFSAGANTEAFF
-	TRBV5-1	TRBJ1-3	few	TGCGCCAGCAGCATCGGGAATAGGAGAGGAAACACCATATATTTT	CASSIGNRRGNTIYF
-	TRBV29-1	TRBJ2-7	few	TGCAGCGTTGCGGCGGTGGGGCCCTACGAGCAGTACTTC	CSVAAVGPYEQYF
-	TRBV4-1	TRBJ2-7	few	TGCGCCAGCAGCCAAGATGCAGGGGCCCTACACTACGCCTCCTACGAGCAGTACTTC	CASSQDAGALHYASYEQYF
-	TRBV5-1	TRBJ2-5	few	TGCGCCAGCAGCCCAGGAATCGGACAGTTCCAAGAGACCCAGTACTTC	CASSPGIGQFQETQYF
TRBD1	TRBV20-1	TRBJ2-7	-	TGCAGTGCTAGAGAACAGGGGGGCCTCTACGAGCAGTACTTC	CSAREQGGLYEQYF
TRBD2	TRBV5-1	TRBJ2-5	-	TGCGCCAGCAGCTTGGCCGGAGCGGGGGGATTCCAAGGGACCCAGTACTTC	CASSLAGAGGFQGTQYF
TRBD1	TRBV7-9	TRBJ2-5	few	TGTGCCAGCAGCTTAGTATCAGGGGGCGATGAGACCCAGTACTTC	CASSLVSGGDETQYF
TRBD2	TRBV7-2	TRBJ2-3	few	TGTGCCAGCAACGAAGGAGCGGGGGTTACAAATACGCAGTATTTT	CASNEGAGVTNTQYF
-	TRBV7-9	TRBJ2-7	-	TGTGCCAGCAGCTTAGAAGGGGGGAACTCCTACGAGCAGTACTTC	CASSLEGGNSYEQYF
-	TRBV9	TRBJ2-1	-	TGTGCCAGCAGCCCCCCGGCCTCAAACTCCTACAATGAGCAGTTCTTC	CASSPPASNSYNEQFF
TRBD2	TRBV9	TRBJ2-3	-	TGTGCCAGCAGCCCCATTGGGGCGGGAGGTTTAGAAACGCAGTATTTT	CASSPIGAGGLETQYF
-	TRBV5-4	TRBJ2-3	-	TGTGCCAGCAGCTCCGGGACTTCCCCAGATACGCAGTATTTT	CASSSGTSPDTQYF
TRBD1	TRBV6-2/TRBV6-3	TRBJ1-1	-	TGTGCCAGCAGCCCCCGGGGGACAGGGGGCGAATTTGCCACTGAAGCTTTCTTT	CASSPRGTGGEFATEAFF
-	TRBV6-6	TRBJ2-7	-	TGTGCCAGCAGTTACTCGTCGGGGGAGGCCTACGAGCAGTACTTC	CASSYSSGEAYEQYF
TRBD1	TRBV7-2	TRBJ2-1	-	TGTGCCAGCACCGGGACAGACTCCTACAATGAGCAGTTCTTC	CASTGTDSYNEQFF
-	TRBV20-1	TRBJ2-7	many	TGCAGTGCTAAAACAGACTACGAGCAGTACTTC	CSAKTDYEQYF
TRBD1	TRBV5-1	TRBJ1-4	-	TGCGCCAGCAGTCTTTCCCTTACAGGGGGCGAAAAACTGTTTTTT	CASSLSLTGGEKLFF
-	TRBV14	TRBJ2-2	-	TGTGCCAGCAGCCCAACAAGGGCACCGGGGGAGCTGTTTTTT	CASSPTRAPGELFF
-	TRBV20-1	TRBJ2-3	-	TGCAGTGCCACCCCCGTGCAGAGCACAGATACGCAGTATTTT	CSATPVQSTDTQYF
-	TRBV27	TRBJ2-5	-	TGTGCCAGCAGTTCCATTTGGGGAGAGACCCAGTACTTC	CASSSIWGETQYF
-	TRBV4-1	TRBJ1-2	-	TGCGCCAGCAGCCAAGTTTCGACGGCAGATGGCTACACCTTC	CASSQVSTADGYTF
TRBD2	TRBV7-2	TRBJ2-7	few	TGTGCCAGCAGCGAGAGCGGGGGCCTTTCCTACGAGCAGTACTTC	CASSESGGLSYEQYF